This TCR beta chain was obtained from a study of T-cell memory formation after mild COVID-19. The germline CDR1 and CDR2 sequences are SGDLS and YYNGEE. The CDR3 is 14 amino acids. Trimming removed 4 bases at V and 1 base at J, with 11 bases between. Each CDR3 protein is one row after TCRdb ran MiXCR on the 5' RACE reads. The sample consists of around 220,000 distinct CDR3 sequences, roughly 15% of them appearing once. The chain employs TRBV9 and TRBJ2-5; D gene unclear. Sequenced input: PBMCs or a T cell subset sorted from them (not recorded which). The clonotype was recovered from a man aged 18-30 years who had mild COVID-19 (a few samples of this study predate the infection). Cell type and time point are not known. The CDR3 coding sequence is TGTGCCAGCAGCATCACGCAAACCCAAGAGACCCAGTACTTC. Its protein is CASSITQTQETQYF.